Sequencing of this T cell receptor (beta chain) was carried out in a study of cytomegalovirus exposure and HLA in healthy donors. Study summary: The same platform was used for the 90 to 150 validation repertoires as for the approximately 610 first-cohort repertoires, as reported in a later analysis. Study-level results: Most TCR sequences proved rare, with some public TCRs found in many donors. Reported performance of the classifier showed diagnosis of cytomegalovirus status with high specificity and sensitivity.

While the first cohort had about 610 subjects, the donors belonged to the separate validation cohort of more than 95 subjects. Generated by immunoSEQ multiplex PCR, the TCRdb table keeps only in-frame clones and is missing some. In the table there are approximately 160,000 clones, approximately 84% of which are singletons. Worth noting for this clone: Its antigen is unidentified.

The clonotype was recovered from a man aged 25 to 40 in good health and CMV-seropositive. Source material: PBMCs.

CDR3 DNA sequence: TGCGCCAGCAGCCCACAAAGCGGCTCTCTGGGCTACACCTTC. Translation: CASSPQSGSLGYTF. This chain uses TRBV5-1 with TRBJ1-2; no clear D gene. Germline assignment: CDR1 SGHRS and CDR2 YFSETQ. V was pared by 4 bases and J by 8 bases, with 18 bases between. This CDR3 comprises 14 residues.